The 20 T cell receptor beta chains below come from one sample, sequenced in a study of blood T cell repertoires in COVID-19. Using immunoSEQ multiplex PCR, the repertoire was profiled, and TCRdb retains in-frame clones only, with some absent. This table holds fewer than 250,000 clones, around 86% found once. The sequenced sample consisted of PBMCs or T cells enriched from blood (not recorded which). The source of these receptors is a man aged 25-45 years in a cohort exposed to, infected with or recovered from COVID-19 (not recorded which).

V and J are TRBV2 and TRBJ1-5, with D possibly matching TRBD1 (5 bases). The CDR3 sequence is 15 residues long. The germline gives CDR1 SNHLY, CDR2 FYNNEI. The V gene lost 5 bases and the J gene lost 0 bases, with 11 bases spanning the gap. The CDR3 reads CASSPDIYSNQPQHF. CDR3 coding DNA: TGTGCCAGCAGTCCGGACATTTATAGCAATCAGCCCCAGCATTTT.

In its sample, this clone was seen many times. The chain combines TRBV18 with TRBJ2-6; tentative D call: TRBD1 (6 bases). Germline V gene lookup returns CDR1 KGHSH and CDR2 LQKENI. CDR3 length: 16 amino acids. The germline V and J ends were trimmed by 3 bases and 1 base, with 10 bases remaining between them. The CDR3 spells CASSPSGASGANVLTF. The CDR3 nucleotides are TGTGCCAGCTCACCTTCAGGGGCGTCTGGGGCCAACGTCCTGACTTTC.

The chain joins TRBV6-2 or TRBV6-3 to TRBJ1-1; 10 positions agree with TRBD1. Looked up from germline, CDR1 is MNHEY and CDR2 is SVGEGT. Germline trimming cut 6 bases from V and 3 bases from J; bases unmatched to any gene: 13. The CDR3 is made up of 17 amino acids. The CDR3: CASSIRWDRGGDTEAFF. The CDR3 nucleotides read TGTGCCAGCAGCATAAGATGGGACAGGGGTGGAGACACTGAAGCTTTCTTT.

V gene TRBV6-4 combines with J gene TRBJ2-1; D possibly corresponds to TRBD2 (6 bases). V gave up 6 bases and J gave up 5 bases, with 11 bases separating them. The CDR3 is 13 amino acids. Germline V gives CDR1 MRHNA, CDR2 SNTAGT. This chain's CDR3 is CASSAGRNNEQFF. CDR3 DNA sequence: TGTGCCAGCAGCGCGGGACGGAACAATGAGCAGTTCTTC.

The chain links TRBV24-1 to TRBJ1-2; D call uncertain. The CDR3 sequence is 13 residues long. CDR1 is KGHDR, CDR2 SFDVKD, per germline. Trimming cost V 9 bases and J 4 bases, with 14 bases left between them. CDR3 DNA: TGTGCCACCTCCGCGGGTGGGCCCTATGGCTACACCTTC. Its translation is CATSAGGPYGYTF.

The chain combines TRBV4-3 with TRBJ2-7, with 10 bases identical to TRBD2. Germline lookup yields CDR1 LGHNA and CDR2 YSLEER. The V gene end was trimmed by 1 base and the J gene end by 1 base; junction bases not matched to a gene: 13. The length of the CDR3 is 19 residues. The CDR3 DNA is TGCGCCAGCAGCCAAGGGCTAGCGGGAGTCGAGGGTCGATCCTACGAGCAGTACTTC. Its protein product is CASSQGLAGVEGRSYEQYF.

This chain uses TRBV4-1 with TRBJ2-1; D gene unclear. Deletions cut 4 bases from V and 3 bases from J, with 13 bases between. This CDR3 is 15 amino acids long. CDR1 and CDR2 (germline): MGHRA, YSYEKL. CDR3 nucleotide sequence: TGCGCCAGCAGCCCTGTTCAGTTCCGCTACAATGAGCAGTTCTTC. Protein: CASSPVQFRYNEQFF.

The chain uses TRBV6-5 and TRBJ1-3; D gene ambiguous. V was clipped by 0 bases and J by 0 bases, with 9 bases between them. The germline V gene encodes CDR1 MNHEY and CDR2 SVGAGI. The CDR3 is 16 amino acids. CDR3 nucleotide sequence: TGTGCCAGCAGTTACTCGAAACGGAGCTCTGGAAACACCATATATTTT. It codes for CASSYSKRSSGNTIYF.

The V call is TRBV5-4, the J call TRBJ2-3; tentatively, D is TRBD2 (6 bases). The CDR3 is 15 residues long. The germline V gene has CDR1 SGHNT and CDR2 YYREEE (reference sequence). V was clipped by 0 bases and J by 2 bases, with 10 bases between them. DNA of the CDR3: TGTGCCAGCAGCTTGGGCGGGGATTTCACAGATACGCAGTATTTT. This gives the protein CASSLGGDFTDTQYF.

V and J are TRBV18 and TRBJ2-1; 12 bases are shared with TRBD1. With V trimmed by 3 bases and J by 8 bases, 8 bases remained unmatched. CDR1 is KGHSH, CDR2 LQKENI, per germline. There are 16 residues in the CDR3. CDR3 bases: TGTGCCAGCTCACCCTTCGGGACAGGGGGCACCTATGAGCAGTTCTTC. Residues: CASSPFGTGGTYEQFF.

The chain employs TRBV24-1 and TRBJ2-2; TRBD1 agrees at 10 bases. The CDR3 contains 17 residues. Germline CDR1 KGHDR, CDR2 SFDVKD. The J segment lost 5 bases and the V segment lost 0 bases, leaving 5 bases of the junction unmatched. This chain's CDR3 is CATSDLTGTGVTGELFF. The CDR3 DNA reads TGTGCCACCAGTGATTTGACCGGGACAGGGGTTACCGGGGAGCTGTTTTTT.

The chain couples TRBV29-1 to TRBJ2-1; 10 bases map to TRBD2. Trimming at V came to 7 bases and at J to 7 bases, leaving 13 bases not matched to a gene. The CDR3 covers 15 residues. In germline, CDR1 is SQVTM, CDR2 ANQGSEA. CDR3 amino acids: CSALSGRALVNEQFF. The DNA of the CDR3 is TGCAGCGCCCTAAGCGGGAGGGCCTTAGTGAATGAGCAGTTCTTC.

This chain uses TRBV11-3 with TRBJ2-5, with TRBD2 identical over 8 bases. V dropped 5 bases and J dropped 7; count of bases not matched to a gene: 6. Per the germline V gene, CDR1 is SGHNT and CDR2 is YENEEA. The CDR3 consists of 13 residues. CDR3 in amino acids: CASSPGTRGTQYF. The CDR3 DNA is TGTGCCAGCAGCCCCGGGACTAGGGGGACCCAGTACTTC.

The rearrangement joins TRBV7-2 to TRBJ1-2; D remains unclear. CDR1 is SGHTA and CDR2 is FQGNSA in the germline V gene. This CDR3 is built from 17 residues. Trimming removed 4 bases from V and 8 bases from J, with 26 bases in between. The CDR3 reads CASSYRPLLPRGTGYTF. CDR3 DNA sequence: TGTGCCAGCAGCTACCGTCCCCTCCTCCCCCGGGGTACAGGCTACACCTTC.

The chain is built from TRBV5-4 and TRBJ2-5, with 10 bases that match TRBD1. V was clipped by 4 bases and J by 5 bases; unmatched bases: 20. Germline CDR1 reads SGHNT; CDR2 reads YYREEE (reference sequence). The CDR3 extends over 19 amino acids. This CDR3 reads CASSELPGQGVSNSETQYF. CDR3 bases: TGTGCCAGCAGCGAATTACCTGGACAGGGGGTTTCAAATAGTGAGACCCAGTACTTC.

The chain couples TRBV28 to TRBJ1-6; 7 bases match TRBD1. The trim removed 6 bases at V and 2 bases at J, leaving 1 base unmatched. CDR1 MDHEN and CDR2 SYDVKM come from the germline V gene. The length of the CDR3 is 14 residues. This CDR3 reads CASRGTAYNSPLHF. CDR3 nucleotides: TGTGCCAGCAGGGGGACAGCCTATAATTCACCCCTCCACTTT. Full variable domain (rest looked up from reference TRBV28 and TRBJ1-6): DVKVTQSSRYLVKRTGEKVFLECVQDMDHENMFWYRQDPGLGLRLIYFSYDVKMKEKGDIPEGYSVSREKKERFSLILESASTNQTSMYLCASRGTAYNSPLHFGNGTRLTVT.

The V call is TRBV19, the J call TRBJ2-5; 8 bases map to TRBD1. From germline, CDR1 is LNHDA and CDR2 SQIVND (reference sequence). The CDR3 covers 12 residues. J gave up 5 bases and V 4 bases, and 0 bases lay outside the gene matches. In nucleotides, the CDR3 is TGTGCCAGTAGTAACAGGGGGGAGACCCAGTACTTC. It codes for CASSNRGETQYF.

This chain uses TRBV3-1 (or the pseudogene TRBV3-2) with TRBJ2-7, with 11 bases matching TRBD2. CDR1 is LGHDT and CDR2 is YNNKEL in the germline V gene (reference sequence). The CDR3 length is 14 residues. Losses at the gene ends were 8 bases for V and 4 bases for J; bases not matched to a gene: 7. CDR3 DNA sequence: TGTGCCAGCGCGGGGACTAGCGGCAAATACGAGCAGTACTTC. Its translation: CASAGTSGKYEQYF.

The V call is TRBV12-3 or TRBV12-4, the J call TRBJ2-5; 7 nucleotides match TRBD2. After removal of 5 bases from V and 5 bases from J, the junction contained 5 bases not matched to a gene. This CDR3 spans 13 amino acids. CDR3 protein: CASSSGTGETQYF. DNA of the CDR3: TGTGCCAGCAGTAGCGGGACGGGGGAGACCCAGTACTTC.

The V call is TRBV6-2 or TRBV6-3, the J call TRBJ1-1; the match to TRBD1 covers 10 bases. CDR1 MNHEY and CDR2 SVGEGT come from the germline V gene. V dropped 2 bases and J dropped 6; count of bases not matched to a gene: 6. The length of the CDR3 is 15 residues. CDR3 region: CASSYPPDRGAEAFF. In nucleotides, the CDR3 is TGTGCCAGCAGTTACCCTCCGGACAGGGGGGCTGAAGCTTTCTTT.